The 15 T cell receptor beta chains reported below all come from one sample, sequenced in a study of cytomegalovirus exposure and HLA in healthy donors (dated by TCRdb to between 2016 and 2019). Libraries came from the immunoSEQ multiplex PCR assay. A mixture of 60 forward primers for TCR Vbeta segments and 13 reverse primers for TCR Jbeta segments was used in the multiplex PCR. The table comes from immuneACCESS by way of TCRdb, which keeps in-frame sequences with V and J called. Part of the clones is missing from these tables; in studies checked, under half for an unresolved V gene and the rest for unknown reasons. A total of about 150,000 clones appear in this sample, 80% of them only once. The biggest ten clones account for around 5.6% of the sample. Sequences were obtained from PBMCs. The receptors stem from a woman aged 40 to 50 in good health and CMV-seropositive.

The chain uses TRBV7-2 and TRBJ2-1; possible D gene TRBD2, 6 bases. The CDR3 spans 14 residues. V was clipped by 0 bases and J by 9 bases, with 12 bases between them. Germline V gives CDR1 SGHTA, CDR2 FQGNSA. The CDR3 is CASSLASERVEQFF. CDR3 sequence (DNA): TGTGCCAGCAGCTTAGCGTCTGAGCGGGTTGAGCAGTTCTTC.

This clone was found once. This chain connects TRBV9 to TRBJ2-6; D gene unclear. CDR3 length: 17 residues. The V gene lost 1 base and the J gene lost 0 bases, with 11 bases spanning the gap. The germline V gene has CDR1 SGDLS and CDR2 YYNGEE. CDR3 protein: CASSVMTFGSGANVLTF. In nucleotides, the CDR3 is TGTGCCAGCAGCGTAATGACATTTGGCTCTGGGGCCAACGTCCTGACTTTC.

The genes are TRBV18 and TRBJ2-1; 12 nucleotides align to TRBD2. This CDR3 spans 17 amino acids. Germline-derived CDR1 and CDR2 are KGHSH and LQKENI. V was pared by 0 bases and J by 3 bases, with 3 bases of the junction left unmatched. CDR3 residues: CASSPPPTSGGYNEQFF. The CDR3 nucleotides are TGTGCCAGCTCACCACCTCCGACTAGCGGGGGCTACAATGAGCAGTTCTTC.

The chain combines TRBV6-5 with TRBJ2-5; D gene ambiguous. Trimming removed 0 bases from V and 4 bases from J, with 12 bases in between. The CDR3 loop spans 15 amino acids. Germline V lookup: CDR1 MNHEY, CDR2 SVGAGI. The CDR3 is CASSYSTPSRETQYF. The CDR3 nucleotides read TGTGCCAGCAGTTACTCCACTCCCTCCCGAGAGACCCAGTACTTC.

The V gene is TRBV15, the J gene TRBJ2-7, with 11 bases aligning to TRBD2. From germline, CDR1 is LNHNV and CDR2 YYDKDF (reference sequence). V gave up 3 bases and J gave up 3 bases; unmatched junction bases: 1. CDR3 length equals 14 residues. CDR3 nucleotide sequence: TGTGCCACCAGCAGGGGACTAGCGGACTACGAGCAGTACTTC. This encodes CATSRGLADYEQYF.

This sequence joins TRBV6-6 and TRBJ2-1; a possible D gene is TRBD1 (6 bases). Trimming removed 10 bases at V and 6 bases at J, with 19 bases between. Looked up from germline, CDR1 is MNHNY and CDR2 is SVGAGI (reference sequence). The length of the CDR3 is 14 residues. In DNA form, the CDR3 reads TGTGCCACCAGACTTACAGGGATGAGCAATGAGCAGTTCTTC. Its protein product is CATRLTGMSNEQFF.

As concerns this clone: The sample carries other DNA sequences with the same CDR3. The gene calls are TRBV5-1 and TRBJ2-5; 9 bases match TRBD2. The CDR3 sequence is 14 residues long. The germline gives CDR1 SGHRS, CDR2 YFSETQ. J lost 2 bases, V lost 2 bases, and 1 base had no gene match. DNA of the CDR3: TGCGCCAGCAGCTTACTAGCGGGTCAAGAGACCCAGTACTTC. Protein: CASSLLAGQETQYF. The variable domain in full, with the rest retrieved from reference TRBV5-1 and TRBJ2-5, is KAGVTQTPRYLIKTRGQQVTLSCSPISGHRSVSWYQQTPGQGLQFLFEYFSETQRNKGNFPGRFSGRQFSNSRSEMNVSTLELGDSALYLCASSLLAGQETQYFGPGTRLLVL.

The chain combines TRBV7-8 with TRBJ1-1; the match to TRBD1 covers 9 bases. V lost 5 bases, J lost 1 base, and 5 bases stayed unmatched. Germline V lookup: CDR1 SGHVS, CDR2 FQNEAQ. CDR3 length: 15 residues. For the CDR3, the DNA is TGTGCCAGCAGCCCGCCGGGACAGGGGAACACTGAAGCTTTCTTT. This encodes CASSPPGQGNTEAFF. The whole variable domain, filled in from reference TRBV7-8 and TRBJ1-1, reads GAGVSQSPRYKVAKRGQDVALRCDPISGHVSLFWYQQALGQGPEFLTYFQNEAQLDKSGLPSDRFFAERPEGSVSTLKIQRTQQEDSAVYLCASSPPGQGNTEAFFGQGTRLTVV.

The rearrangement uses TRBV27 and TRBJ2-3; 9 positions match TRBD1. The germline CDR1 and CDR2 sequences are MNHEY and SMNVEV (reference sequence). The CDR3 totals 16 residues. The V gene end was trimmed by 4 bases and the J gene end by 8 bases; junction bases not matched to a gene: 13. Written as DNA, the CDR3 is TGTGCCAGCAGTTCCCCGCGGACAGGGGAACGACTTACGCAGTATTTT. This gives the protein CASSSPRTGERLTQYF.

V usage is TRBV11-3 and J usage is TRBJ2-7; 11 bases map to TRBD1. J lost 3 bases, V lost 4 bases, and 2 bases had no gene match. CDR1 is SGHNT, CDR2 YENEEA, per germline. The CDR3 consists of 14 residues. The DNA for the CDR3 is TGTGCCAGCAGCTGGACAGGGGGCGACTACGAGCAGTACTTC. It encodes CASSWTGGDYEQYF. Full variable domain (rest looked up from reference TRBV11-3 and TRBJ2-7): EAGVVQSPRYKIIEKKQPVAFWCNPISGHNTLYWYLQNLGQGPELLIRYENEEAVDDSQLPKDRFSAERLKGVDSTLKIQPAELGDSAVYLCASSWTGGDYEQYFGPGTRLTVT.

This chain links TRBV5-4 with TRBJ2-7, with D maybe TRBD1 (6 bases). Deletions cut 0 bases from V and 5 bases from J, with 18 bases between. The germline CDR1 and CDR2 sequences are SGHNT and YYREEE (reference sequence). The CDR3 consists of 16 residues. The CDR3 bases are TGTGCCAGCAGCTTGGGGTCGGTACAGGGCGACCACGAGCAGTACTTC. Its protein product is CASSLGSVQGDHEQYF.

The genes are TRBV28 and TRBJ2-2; 9 bases are a match to TRBD1. This CDR3 comprises 16 residues. Germline CDR1 reads MDHEN; CDR2 reads SYDVKM. Trimming removed 6 bases from V and 4 bases from J; junction bases left unmatched: 9. The CDR3 coding sequence is TGTGCCAGCAGGAGGACAGGGGTGCGAGGCACCGGGGAGCTGTTTTTT. It codes for CASRRTGVRGTGELFF.

This chain links TRBV5-1 with TRBJ1-4; 9 bases line up with TRBD1. With V trimmed by 4 bases and J by 8 bases, 12 bases remained unmatched. Germline V gene sequence: CDR1 SGHRS, CDR2 YFSETQ. The CDR3 runs to 16 residues. CDR3 amino acids: CASSILGQGGGEKLFF. The DNA of the CDR3 is TGCGCCAGCAGCATTCTGGGACAGGGAGGTGGAGAAAAACTGTTTTTT.

A few counts support this clone. The rearrangement uses TRBV5-1 and TRBJ2-5; a weak D match, TRBD2 (6 bases). Germline V lookup: CDR1 SGHRS, CDR2 YFSETQ. Trimming stripped 4 bases from V and 4 bases from J, with 17 bases between. The length of the CDR3 is 15 residues. DNA of the CDR3: TGCGCCAGCAGCGACATAGCGGAGCGCTCAGAGACCCAGTACTTC. This codes for CASSDIAERSETQYF.

This clone was observed a single time. The gene calls are TRBV9 and TRBJ2-7; tentative D call: TRBD2 (5 bases). The CDR3 is 14 residues long. Trimming took 2 bases from V and 2 from J, leaving 11 bases between them. Germline V lookup: CDR1 SGDLS, CDR2 YYNGEE. Written as DNA, the CDR3 is TGTGCCAGCAGCGTGACGGGAACGACCTACGAGCAGTACTTC. This encodes CASSVTGTTYEQYF.